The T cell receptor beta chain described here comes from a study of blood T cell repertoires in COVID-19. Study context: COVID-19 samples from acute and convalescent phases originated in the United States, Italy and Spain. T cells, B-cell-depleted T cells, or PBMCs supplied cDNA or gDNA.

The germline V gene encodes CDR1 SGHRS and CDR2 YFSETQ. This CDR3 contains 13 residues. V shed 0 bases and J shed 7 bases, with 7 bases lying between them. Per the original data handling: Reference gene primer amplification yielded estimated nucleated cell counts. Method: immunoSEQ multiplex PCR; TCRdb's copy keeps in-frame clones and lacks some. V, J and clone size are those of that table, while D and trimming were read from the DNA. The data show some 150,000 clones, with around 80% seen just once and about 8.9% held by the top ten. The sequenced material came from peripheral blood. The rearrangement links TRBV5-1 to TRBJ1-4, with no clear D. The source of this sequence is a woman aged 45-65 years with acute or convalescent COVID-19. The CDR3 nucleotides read TGCGCCAGCAGCTTGGTTCCGGGTGAAAAACTGTTTTTT. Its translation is CASSLVPGEKLFF.